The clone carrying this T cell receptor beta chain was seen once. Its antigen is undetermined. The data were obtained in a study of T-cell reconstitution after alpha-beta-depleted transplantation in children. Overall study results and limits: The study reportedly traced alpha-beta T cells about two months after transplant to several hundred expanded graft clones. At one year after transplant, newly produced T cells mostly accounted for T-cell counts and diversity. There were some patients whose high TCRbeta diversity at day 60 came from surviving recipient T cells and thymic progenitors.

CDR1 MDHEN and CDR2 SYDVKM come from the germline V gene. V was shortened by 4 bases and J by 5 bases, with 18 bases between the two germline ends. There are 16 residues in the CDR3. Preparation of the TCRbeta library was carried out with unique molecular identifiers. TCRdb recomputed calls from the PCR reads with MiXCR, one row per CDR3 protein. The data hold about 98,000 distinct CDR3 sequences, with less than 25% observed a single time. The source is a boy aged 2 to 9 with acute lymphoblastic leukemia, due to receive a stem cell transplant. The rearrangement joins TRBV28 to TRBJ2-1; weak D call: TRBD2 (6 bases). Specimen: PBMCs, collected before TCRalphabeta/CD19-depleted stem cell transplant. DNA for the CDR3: TGTGCCAGCAGTTCGGGCGGGACTGCGGGAAACAATGAGCAGTTCTTC. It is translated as CASSSGGTAGNNEQFF.